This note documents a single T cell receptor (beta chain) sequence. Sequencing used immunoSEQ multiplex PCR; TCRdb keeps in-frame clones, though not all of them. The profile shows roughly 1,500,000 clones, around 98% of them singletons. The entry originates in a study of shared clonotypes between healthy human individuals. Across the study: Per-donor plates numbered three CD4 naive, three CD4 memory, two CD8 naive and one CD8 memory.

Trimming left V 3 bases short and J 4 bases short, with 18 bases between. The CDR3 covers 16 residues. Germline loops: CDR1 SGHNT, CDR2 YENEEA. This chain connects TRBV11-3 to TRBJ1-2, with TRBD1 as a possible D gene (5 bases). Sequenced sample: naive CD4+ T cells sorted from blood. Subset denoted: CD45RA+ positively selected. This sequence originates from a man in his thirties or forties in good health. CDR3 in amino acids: CASSFPHQGPPYGYTF. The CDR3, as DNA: TGTGCCAGCAGCTTCCCCCACCAGGGTCCCCCCTATGGCTACACCTTC.